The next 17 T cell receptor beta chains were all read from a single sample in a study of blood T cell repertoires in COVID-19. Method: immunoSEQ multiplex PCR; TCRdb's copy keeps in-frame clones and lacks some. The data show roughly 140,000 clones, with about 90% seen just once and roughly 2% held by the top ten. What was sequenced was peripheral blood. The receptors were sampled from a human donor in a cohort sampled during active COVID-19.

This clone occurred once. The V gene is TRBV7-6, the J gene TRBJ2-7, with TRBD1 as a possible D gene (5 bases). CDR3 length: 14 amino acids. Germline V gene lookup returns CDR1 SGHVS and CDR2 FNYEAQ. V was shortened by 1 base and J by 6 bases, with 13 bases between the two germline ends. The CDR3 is CASSLEGIVTEQYF. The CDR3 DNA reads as TGTGCCAGCAGCTTAGAGGGGATTGTTACCGAGCAGTACTTC.

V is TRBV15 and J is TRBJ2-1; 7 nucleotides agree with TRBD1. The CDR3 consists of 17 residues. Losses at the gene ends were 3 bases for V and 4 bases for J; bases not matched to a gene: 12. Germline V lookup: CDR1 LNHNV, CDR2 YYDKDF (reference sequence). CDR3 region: CATSRDRGPGFYNEQFF. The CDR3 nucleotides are TGTGCCACCAGCAGGGATAGGGGGCCAGGGTTTTACAATGAGCAGTTCTTC. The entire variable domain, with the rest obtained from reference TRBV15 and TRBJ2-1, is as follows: DAMVIQNPRYQVTQFGKPVTLSCSQTLNHNVMYWYQQKSSQAPKLLFHYYDKDFNNEADTPDNFQSRRPNTSFCFLDIRSPGLGDTAMYLCATSRDRGPGFYNEQFFGPGTRLTVL.

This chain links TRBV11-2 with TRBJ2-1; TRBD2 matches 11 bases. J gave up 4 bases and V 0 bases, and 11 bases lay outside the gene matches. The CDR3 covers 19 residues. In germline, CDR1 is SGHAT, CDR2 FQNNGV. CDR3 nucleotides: TGTGCCAGCAGCTTAGATTGGGGTGATAGCGGGAGGGGATACAATGAGCAGTTCTTC. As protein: CASSLDWGDSGRGYNEQFF.

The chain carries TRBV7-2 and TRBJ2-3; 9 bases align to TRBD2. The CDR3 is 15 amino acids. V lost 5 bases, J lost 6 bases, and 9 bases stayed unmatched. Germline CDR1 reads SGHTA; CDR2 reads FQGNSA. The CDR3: CASSGGGGGLDTQYF. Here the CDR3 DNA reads TGTGCCAGCAGCGGAGGCGGGGGGGGCCTGGATACGCAGTATTTT.

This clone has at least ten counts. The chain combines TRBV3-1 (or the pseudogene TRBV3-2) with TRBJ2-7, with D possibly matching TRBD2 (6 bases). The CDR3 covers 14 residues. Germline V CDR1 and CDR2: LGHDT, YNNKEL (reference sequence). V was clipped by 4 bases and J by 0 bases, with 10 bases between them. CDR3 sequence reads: CASSLLASSYEQYF. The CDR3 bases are TGTGCCAGCAGCCTTCTAGCGAGCTCCTACGAGCAGTACTTC.

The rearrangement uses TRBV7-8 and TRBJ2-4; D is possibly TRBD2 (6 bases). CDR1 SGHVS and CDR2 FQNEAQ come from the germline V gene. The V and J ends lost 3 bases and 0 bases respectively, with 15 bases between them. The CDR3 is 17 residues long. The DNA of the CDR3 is TGTGCCAGCAGCTTGGGAGGACTGGGATTAGCCAAAAACATTCAGTACTTC. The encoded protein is CASSLGGLGLAKNIQYF. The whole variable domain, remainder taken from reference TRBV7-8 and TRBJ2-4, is GAGVSQSPRYKVAKRGQDVALRCDPISGHVSLFWYQQALGQGPEFLTYFQNEAQLDKSGLPSDRFFAERPEGSVSTLKIQRTQQEDSAVYLCASSLGGLGLAKNIQYFGAGTRLSVL.

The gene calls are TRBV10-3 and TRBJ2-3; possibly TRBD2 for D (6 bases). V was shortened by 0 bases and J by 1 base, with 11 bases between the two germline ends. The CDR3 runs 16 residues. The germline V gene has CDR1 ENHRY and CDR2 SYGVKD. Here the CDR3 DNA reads TGTGCCATCAGTGAGTCGTTCGGCGGGGGCACAGATACGCAGTATTTT. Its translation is CAISESFGGGTDTQYF.

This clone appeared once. The CDR3 loop reads CASSLSDRGTTEAFF. Here the CDR3 DNA reads TGTGCCAGCAGTTTGTCCGACAGGGGGACGACTGAAGCTTTCTTT. This chain links TRBV11-1 with TRBJ1-1, with 9 bases aligning to TRBD1. V shed 6 bases and J 5 bases; nucleotides not matched to a gene: 10. The germline V gene has CDR1 SGHAT and CDR2 FQDESV (reference sequence). The CDR3 runs to 15 residues.

CDR3 sequence: CASRDWSNQPQHF. In nucleotides, the CDR3 is TGTGCCAGCCGGGACTGGAGCAATCAGCCCCAGCATTTT. The chain has TRBV12-3 or TRBV12-4 and TRBJ1-5, with D maybe TRBD1 (5 bases). Trimming stripped 8 bases from V and 1 base from J, with 9 bases between. There are 13 residues in the CDR3.

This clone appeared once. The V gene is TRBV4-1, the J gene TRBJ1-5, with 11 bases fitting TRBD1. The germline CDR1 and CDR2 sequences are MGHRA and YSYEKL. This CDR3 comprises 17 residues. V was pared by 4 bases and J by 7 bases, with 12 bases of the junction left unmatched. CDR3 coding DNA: TGCGCCAGCAGCCTATACTGGGGACAGGGGGTCAACCAGCCCCAGCATTTT. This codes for CASSLYWGQGVNQPQHF.

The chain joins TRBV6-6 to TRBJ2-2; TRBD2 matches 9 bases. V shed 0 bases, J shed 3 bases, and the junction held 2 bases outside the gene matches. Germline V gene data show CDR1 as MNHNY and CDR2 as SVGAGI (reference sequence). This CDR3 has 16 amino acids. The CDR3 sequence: CASSYSRLADTGELFF. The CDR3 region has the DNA TGTGCCAGCAGTTACTCGCGACTAGCGGACACCGGGGAGCTGTTTTTT.

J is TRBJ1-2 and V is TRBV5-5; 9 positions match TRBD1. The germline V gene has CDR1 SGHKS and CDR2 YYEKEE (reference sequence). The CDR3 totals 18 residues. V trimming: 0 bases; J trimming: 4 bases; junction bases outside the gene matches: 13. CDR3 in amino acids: CASSLEPGTGYARYGYTF. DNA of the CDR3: TGTGCCAGCAGCTTGGAACCCGGGACAGGGTACGCTCGCTATGGCTACACCTTC.

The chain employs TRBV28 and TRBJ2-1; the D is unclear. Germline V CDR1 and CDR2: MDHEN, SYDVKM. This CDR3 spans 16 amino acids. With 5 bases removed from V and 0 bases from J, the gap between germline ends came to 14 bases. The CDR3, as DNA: TGTGCCAGCAGTCGGCCCGGGTCCGGCTCCTACAATGAGCAGTTCTTC. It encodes CASSRPGSGSYNEQFF.

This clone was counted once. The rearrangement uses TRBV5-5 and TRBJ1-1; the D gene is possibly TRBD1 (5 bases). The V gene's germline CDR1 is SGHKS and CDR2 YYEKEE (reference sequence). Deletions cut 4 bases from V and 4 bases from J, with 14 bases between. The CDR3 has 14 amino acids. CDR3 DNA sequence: TGTGCCAGCAGCGGCGGACACGGCGGCACTGAAGCTTTCTTT. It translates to CASSGGHGGTEAFF.

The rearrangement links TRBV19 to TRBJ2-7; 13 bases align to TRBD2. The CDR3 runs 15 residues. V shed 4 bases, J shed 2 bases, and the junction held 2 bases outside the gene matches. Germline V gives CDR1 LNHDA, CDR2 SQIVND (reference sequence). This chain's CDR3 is CASSSGTSGTYEQYF. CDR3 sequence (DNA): TGTGCCAGTAGTAGCGGGACTAGCGGGACCTACGAGCAGTACTTC.

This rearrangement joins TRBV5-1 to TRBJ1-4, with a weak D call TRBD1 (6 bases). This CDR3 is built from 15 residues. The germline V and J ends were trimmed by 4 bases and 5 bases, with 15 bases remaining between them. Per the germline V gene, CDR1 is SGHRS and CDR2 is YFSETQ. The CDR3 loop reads CASSRRTAENEKLFF. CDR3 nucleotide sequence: TGCGCCAGCAGCCGAAGGACAGCTGAGAATGAAAAACTGTTTTTT.

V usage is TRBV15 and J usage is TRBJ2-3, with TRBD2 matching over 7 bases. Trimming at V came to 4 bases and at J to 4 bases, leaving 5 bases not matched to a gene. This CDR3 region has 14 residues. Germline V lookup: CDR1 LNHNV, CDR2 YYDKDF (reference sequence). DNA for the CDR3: TGTGCCACCAGCACCGGACTAGGAGCAGATACGCAGTATTTT. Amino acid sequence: CATSTGLGADTQYF. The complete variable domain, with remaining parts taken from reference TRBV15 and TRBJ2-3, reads DAMVIQNPRYQVTQFGKPVTLSCSQTLNHNVMYWYQQKSSQAPKLLFHYYDKDFNNEADTPDNFQSRRPNTSFCFLDIRSPGLGDTAMYLCATSTGLGADTQYFGPGTRLTVL.